The present entry profiles one T cell receptor (beta chain) with its context. The same CDR3 is also encoded by other DNA sequences in this sample. As originally analysed: It was from reference gene primer amplification that nucleated cell counts were estimated. Using immunoSEQ multiplex PCR, the repertoire was profiled, and TCRdb retains in-frame clones only, with some absent. Clonal size and the V and J genes are those of that table, whereas D and trimming came from the DNA. The sample yields roughly 260,000 clones, about 90% seen once. Germline loops: CDR1 SGHRS, CDR2 YFSETQ. Trimming cost V 3 bases and J 0 bases; bases outside gene matches: 1. CDR3 length: 15 amino acids. The sample comes from a study of blood T cell repertoires in COVID-19. Turning to the study itself: Samples of COVID-19 (acute and convalescent) were obtained from the United States, Italy and Spain. T cells, B-cell-depleted T cells, or PBMCs supplied cDNA or gDNA.

V and J are TRBV5-1 and TRBJ1-2; 11 positions match TRBD1. This clonotype originated in a woman aged 40 to 50 with acute or convalescent COVID-19. The sample comprised peripheral blood. The CDR3 DNA reads as TGCGCCAGCAGCTGGGGACAGGGGGCTAACTATGGCTACACCTTC. This translates into CASSWGQGANYGYTF.